This TCR beta chain was sequenced during a study of blood T cell repertoires in COVID-19. Study context: PBMCs, B-cell-depleted T cells, or T cells were the source of the cDNA or gDNA that made up the material.

Participants were aged roughly 18 to 89 years from 20 to 30 US areas. Which cohort a participant joined came from the clinical history participants gave. Data came from immunoSEQ multiplex PCR; TCRdb stores just in-frame clones and leaves some out. The sample has about 400,000 clones, around 92% seen once; the top ten hold about 1.7%. The CDR3 runs 17 residues. Germline CDR1 and CDR2: SGHDN and FVKESK. Losses at the gene ends were 4 bases for V and 3 bases for J; bases not matched to a gene: 9. This receptor was identified in a woman aged 30 to 39 who had recovered from COVID-19. Sequenced material: PBMCs or T cells enriched from blood (not recorded which). This chain connects TRBV14 to TRBJ1-6; 7 bases align to TRBD1. CDR3 protein: CASSRPGQFFYNSPLHF. In nucleotides, the CDR3 is TGTGCCAGCAGCCGCCCGGGACAGTTCTTCTATAATTCACCCCTCCACTTT.